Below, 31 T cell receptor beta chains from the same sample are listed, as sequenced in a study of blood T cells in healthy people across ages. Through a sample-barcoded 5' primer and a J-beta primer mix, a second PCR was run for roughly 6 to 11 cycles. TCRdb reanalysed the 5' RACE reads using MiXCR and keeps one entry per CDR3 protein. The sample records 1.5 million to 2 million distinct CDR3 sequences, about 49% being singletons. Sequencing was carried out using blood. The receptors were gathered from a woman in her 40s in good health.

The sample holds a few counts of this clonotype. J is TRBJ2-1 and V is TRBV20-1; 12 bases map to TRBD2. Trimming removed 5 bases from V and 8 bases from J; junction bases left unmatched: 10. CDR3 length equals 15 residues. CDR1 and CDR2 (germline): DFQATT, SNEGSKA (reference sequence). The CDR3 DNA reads TGCAGTGCTGAACCTAGCGGGGGGGCTTTGGATGAGCAGTTCTTC. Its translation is CSAEPSGGALDEQFF.

The CDR3 spells CASSQVPRQGATDEQFF. Here the CDR3 DNA reads TGCGCCAGCAGCCAAGTACCACGGCAGGGGGCGACCGATGAGCAGTTCTTC. The V and J genes are TRBV4-3 and TRBJ2-1; 8 nucleotides match TRBD1. The CDR3 consists of 17 residues. Germline-derived CDR1 and CDR2 are LGHNA and YSLEER. Trimming at V came to 1 base and at J to 8 bases, leaving 13 bases not matched to a gene.

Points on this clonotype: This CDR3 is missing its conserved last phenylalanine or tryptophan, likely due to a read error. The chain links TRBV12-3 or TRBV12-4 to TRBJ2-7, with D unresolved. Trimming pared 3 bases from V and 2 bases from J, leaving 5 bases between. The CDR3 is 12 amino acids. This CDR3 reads CASSFTPYEQYI. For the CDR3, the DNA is TGTGCCAGCAGTTTCACCCCCTACGAGCAGTACATC.

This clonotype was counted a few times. The CDR3 region has the DNA TGCAGTGCTACACAATTAGCGACAGCTTCGCGGGACTACACCTTC. Protein: CSATQLATASRDYTF. The chain uses TRBV20-1 and TRBJ1-2, with D perhaps matching TRBD1 (5 bases). This CDR3 spans 15 amino acids. V was trimmed by 4 bases and J by 10 bases, leaving 25 bases between them. CDR1 is DFQATT, CDR2 SNEGSKA, per germline (reference sequence).

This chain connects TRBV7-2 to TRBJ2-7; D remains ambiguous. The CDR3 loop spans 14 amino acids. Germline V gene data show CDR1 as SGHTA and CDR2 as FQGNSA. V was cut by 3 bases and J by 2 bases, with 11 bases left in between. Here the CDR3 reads CASSFPGQTYEQYF. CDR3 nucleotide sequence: TGTGCCAGCAGCTTTCCCGGGCAAACCTACGAGCAGTACTTC. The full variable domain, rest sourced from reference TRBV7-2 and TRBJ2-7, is GAGVSQSPSNKVTEKGKDVELRCDPISGHTALYWYRQSLGQGLEFLIYFQGNSAPDKSGLPSDRFSAERTGGSVSTLTIQRTQQEDSAVYLCASSFPGQTYEQYFGPGTRLTVT.

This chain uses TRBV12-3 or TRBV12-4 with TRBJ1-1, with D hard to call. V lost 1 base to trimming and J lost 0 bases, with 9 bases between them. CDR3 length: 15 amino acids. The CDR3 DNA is TGTGCCAGCAGTTTAGGAAGGACCATGAACACTGAAGCTTTCTTT. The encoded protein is CASSLGRTMNTEAFF.

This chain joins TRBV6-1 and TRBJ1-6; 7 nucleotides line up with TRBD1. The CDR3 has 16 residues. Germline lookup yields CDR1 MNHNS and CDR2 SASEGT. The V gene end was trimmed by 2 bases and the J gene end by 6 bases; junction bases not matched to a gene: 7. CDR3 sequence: CASSEMNRGSNSPLHF. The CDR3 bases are TGTGCCAGCAGTGAAATGAACAGGGGCTCTAATTCACCCCTCCACTTT.

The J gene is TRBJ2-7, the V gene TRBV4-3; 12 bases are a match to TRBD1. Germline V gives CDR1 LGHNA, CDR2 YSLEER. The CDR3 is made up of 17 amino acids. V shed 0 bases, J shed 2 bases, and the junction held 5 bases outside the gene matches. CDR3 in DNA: TGCGCCAGCAGCCAAGATCGGGGACAGGGGGCTGCCTACGAGCAGTACTTC. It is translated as CASSQDRGQGAAYEQYF.

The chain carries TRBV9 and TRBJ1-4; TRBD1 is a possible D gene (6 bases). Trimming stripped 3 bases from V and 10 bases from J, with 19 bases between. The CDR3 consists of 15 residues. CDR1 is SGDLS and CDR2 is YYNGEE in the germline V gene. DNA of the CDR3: TGTGCCAGCAGCGCACAAACAGGGATAGGGGGAAAACTGTTTTTT. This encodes CASSAQTGIGGKLFF.

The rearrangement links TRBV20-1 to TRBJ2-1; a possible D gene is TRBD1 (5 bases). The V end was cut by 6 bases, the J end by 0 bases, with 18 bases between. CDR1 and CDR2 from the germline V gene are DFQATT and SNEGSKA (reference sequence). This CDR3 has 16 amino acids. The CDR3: CSAERQGAVSYNEQFF. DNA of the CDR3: TGCAGTGCGGAAAGGCAGGGTGCTGTCTCCTACAATGAGCAGTTCTTC.

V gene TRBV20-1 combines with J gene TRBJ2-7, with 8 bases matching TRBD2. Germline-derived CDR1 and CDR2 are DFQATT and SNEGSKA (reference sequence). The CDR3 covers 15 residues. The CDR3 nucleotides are TGCAGCCAAGCGGGCGGGGGGAAACTCCTCTACGAGCAGTACTTC. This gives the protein CSQAGGGKLLYEQYF.

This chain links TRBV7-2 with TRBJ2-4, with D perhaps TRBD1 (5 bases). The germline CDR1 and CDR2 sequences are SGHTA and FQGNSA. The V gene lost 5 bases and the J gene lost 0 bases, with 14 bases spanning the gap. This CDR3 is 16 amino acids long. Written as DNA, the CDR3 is TGTGCCAGCAGCCCGGACATCTCCATAGCCAAAAACATTCAGTACTTC. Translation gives CASSPDISIAKNIQYF.

For the CDR3, the DNA is TGTGCCAGCAGCGCTTGGGGAGCAGGGGCGAACACCGGGGAGCTGTTTTTT. Translated: CASSAWGAGANTGELFF. The chain combines TRBV9 with TRBJ2-2; perhaps TRBD1 as D (6 bases). Trimming cost V 3 bases and J 0 bases, with 15 bases left between them. CDR3 length equals 17 residues. Germline V lookup: CDR1 SGDLS, CDR2 YYNGEE.

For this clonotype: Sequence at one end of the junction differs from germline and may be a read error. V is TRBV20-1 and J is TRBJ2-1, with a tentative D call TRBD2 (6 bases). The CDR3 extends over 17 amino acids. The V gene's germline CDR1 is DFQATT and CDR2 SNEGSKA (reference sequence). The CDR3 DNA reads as TGCAGTGCTAGAGACAGAGGCCGGGACTTAATTTACAATGAGCAGTTTTTC. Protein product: CSARDRGRDLIYNEQFF.

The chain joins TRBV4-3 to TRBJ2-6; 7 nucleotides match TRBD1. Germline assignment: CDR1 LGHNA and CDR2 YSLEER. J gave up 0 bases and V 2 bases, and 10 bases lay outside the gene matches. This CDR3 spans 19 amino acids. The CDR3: CASSQQLRDSDSGANVLTF. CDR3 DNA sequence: TGCGCCAGCAGCCAACAACTCCGGGACAGTGACTCTGGGGCCAACGTCCTGACTTTC.

CDR3 sequence reads: CASSDGGGLTDTQYF. The CDR3 DNA sequence: TGTGCCAGCAGCGACGGGGGGGGCCTTACAGATACGCAGTATTTT. The gene calls are TRBV9 and TRBJ2-3, with 8 bases aligning to TRBD2. V shed 3 bases and J 3 bases; nucleotides not matched to a gene: 6. Germline V CDR1 and CDR2: SGDLS, YYNGEE. The CDR3 totals 15 residues.

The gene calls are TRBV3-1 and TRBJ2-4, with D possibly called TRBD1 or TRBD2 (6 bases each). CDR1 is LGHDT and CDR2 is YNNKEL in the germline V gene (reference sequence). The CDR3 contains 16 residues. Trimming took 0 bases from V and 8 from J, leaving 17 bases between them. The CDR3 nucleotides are TGTGCCAGCAGCCAAGATAGGGGCGGGGACATCCACATTCAGTACTTC. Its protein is CASSQDRGGDIHIQYF.

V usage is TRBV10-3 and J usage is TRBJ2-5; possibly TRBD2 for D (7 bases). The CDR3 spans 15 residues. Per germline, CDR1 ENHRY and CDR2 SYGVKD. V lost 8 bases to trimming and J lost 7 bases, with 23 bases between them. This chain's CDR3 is CAIGGSGRGGGTQYF. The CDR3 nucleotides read TGTGCCATCGGGGGGAGCGGCCGGGGAGGGGGGACCCAGTACTTC.

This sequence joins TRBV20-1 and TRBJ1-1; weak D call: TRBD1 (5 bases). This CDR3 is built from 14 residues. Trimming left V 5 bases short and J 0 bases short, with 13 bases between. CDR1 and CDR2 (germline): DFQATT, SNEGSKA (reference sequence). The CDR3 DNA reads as TGCAGTGCTTCCTCGGGACGGTTGAACACTGAAGCTTTCTTT. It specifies CSASSGRLNTEAFF.

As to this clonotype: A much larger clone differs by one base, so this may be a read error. CDR3 nucleotide sequence: TGCGCCGGCAGCCTTGATCGATCGGGGGAGCAGTACTTC. Its translation is CAGSLDRSGEQYF. The rearrangement links TRBV4-3 to TRBJ2-7, with a possible D match to TRBD2 (5 bases). This CDR3 spans 13 amino acids. Germline CDR1 LGHNA, CDR2 YSLEER.

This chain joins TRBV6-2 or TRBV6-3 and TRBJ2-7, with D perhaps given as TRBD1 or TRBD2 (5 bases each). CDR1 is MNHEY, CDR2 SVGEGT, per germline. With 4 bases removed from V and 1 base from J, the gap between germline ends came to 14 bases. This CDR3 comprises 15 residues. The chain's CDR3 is CASSSAGTESYEQYV. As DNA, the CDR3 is TGTGCCAGCAGTTCGGCCGGGACCGAGTCCTACGAGCAGTACGTC.

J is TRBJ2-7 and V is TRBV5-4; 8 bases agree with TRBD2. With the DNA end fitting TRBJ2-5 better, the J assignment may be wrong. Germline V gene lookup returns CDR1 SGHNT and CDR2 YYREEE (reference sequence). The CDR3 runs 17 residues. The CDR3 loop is CASSLGRRGALGQTQYF. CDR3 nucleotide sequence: TGTGCCAGCAGCTTGGGGAGGCGGGGGGCCCTGGGTCAGACCCAGTACTTC.

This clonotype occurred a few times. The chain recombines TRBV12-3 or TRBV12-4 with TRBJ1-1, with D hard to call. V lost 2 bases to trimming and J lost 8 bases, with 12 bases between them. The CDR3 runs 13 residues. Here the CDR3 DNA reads TGTGCCAGCAGTTTACGTCTCGGGCCCGAAGCTTTCTTT. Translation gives CASSLRLGPEAFF.

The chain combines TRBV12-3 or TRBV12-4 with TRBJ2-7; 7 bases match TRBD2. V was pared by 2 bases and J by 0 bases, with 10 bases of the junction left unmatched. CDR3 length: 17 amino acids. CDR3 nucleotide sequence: TGTGCCAGCAGTTTACATGGTAGCGGGCGCCCCTCCTACGAGCAGTACTTC. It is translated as CASSLHGSGRPSYEQYF.

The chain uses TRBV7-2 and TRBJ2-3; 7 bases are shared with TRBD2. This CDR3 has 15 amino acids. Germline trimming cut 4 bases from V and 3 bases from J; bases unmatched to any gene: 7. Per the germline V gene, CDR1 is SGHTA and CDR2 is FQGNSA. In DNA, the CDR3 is TGTGCCAGCAGCTCAGACCGGACTAGAACAGATACGCAGTATTTT. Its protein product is CASSSDRTRTDTQYF.

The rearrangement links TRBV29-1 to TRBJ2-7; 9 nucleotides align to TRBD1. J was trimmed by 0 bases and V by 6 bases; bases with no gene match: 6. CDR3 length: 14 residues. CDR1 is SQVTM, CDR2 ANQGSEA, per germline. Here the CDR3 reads CSVMTGGNSYEQYF. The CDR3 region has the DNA TGCAGCGTGATGACAGGGGGAAACTCCTACGAGCAGTACTTC.

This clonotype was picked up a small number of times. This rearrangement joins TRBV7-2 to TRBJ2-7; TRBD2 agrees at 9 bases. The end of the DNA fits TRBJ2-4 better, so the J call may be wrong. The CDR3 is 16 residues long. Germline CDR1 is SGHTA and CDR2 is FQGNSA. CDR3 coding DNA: TGTGCCAGCAGCTTGGGGCGGGGGGGCCGTCAAAACATTCAGTACTTC. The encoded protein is CASSLGRGGRQNIQYF.

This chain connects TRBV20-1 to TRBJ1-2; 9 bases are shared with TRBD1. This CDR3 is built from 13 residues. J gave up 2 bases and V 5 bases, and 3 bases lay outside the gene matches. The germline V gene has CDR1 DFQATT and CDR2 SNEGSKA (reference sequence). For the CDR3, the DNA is TGCAGTGCTTGGACAGGGGAGAACTATGGCTACACCTTC. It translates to CSAWTGENYGYTF.

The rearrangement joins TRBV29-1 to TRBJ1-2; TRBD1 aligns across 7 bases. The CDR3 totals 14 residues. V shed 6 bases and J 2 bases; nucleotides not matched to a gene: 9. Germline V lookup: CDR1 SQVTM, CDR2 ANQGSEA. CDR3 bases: TGCAGCGTCCGAGAGGGGGCGGGGAACTATGGCTACACCTTC. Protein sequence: CSVREGAGNYGYTF.

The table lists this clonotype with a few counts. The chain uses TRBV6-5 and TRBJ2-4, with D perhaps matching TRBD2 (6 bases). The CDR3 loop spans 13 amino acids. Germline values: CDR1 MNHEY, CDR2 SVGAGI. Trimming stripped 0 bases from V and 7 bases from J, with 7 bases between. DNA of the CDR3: TGTGCCAGCAGTTACTCGCGGGACAACATTCAGTACTTC. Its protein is CASSYSRDNIQYF.

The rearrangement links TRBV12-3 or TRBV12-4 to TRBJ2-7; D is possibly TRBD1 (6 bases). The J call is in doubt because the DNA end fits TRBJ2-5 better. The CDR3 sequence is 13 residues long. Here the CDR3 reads CAGCQDRQVTQYF. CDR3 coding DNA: TGTGCCGGCTGCCAGGACCGACAGGTGACCCAGTACTTC.